Reported below is one T cell receptor beta chain. The sample originates from a study of blood T cell repertoires in COVID-19. Study details: Both acute and convalescent COVID-19 samples were obtained from the United States, Italy and Spain.

Measured with immunoSEQ multiplex PCR; TCRdb has only the in-frame clones, and not every one. Among about 280,000 clones listed, around 83% were seen once. The CDR3 sequence is 17 residues long. V was shortened by 0 bases and J by 6 bases, with 18 bases between the two germline ends. Looked up from germline, CDR1 is MNHEY and CDR2 is SVGEGT. This sequence joins TRBV6-2 or TRBV6-3 and TRBJ1-5, with D perhaps TRBD1 (6 bases). The TCR originated in a man aged 35 to 55 who had been exposed to COVID-19. Source material: PBMCs or T cells enriched from blood (not recorded which). CDR3 nucleotides: TGTGCCAGCAGTTACTCGGGGGCCTCGAAAGTGGGTCAGCCCCAGCATTTT. Encoded protein: CASSYSGASKVGQPQHF.